This T cell receptor (beta chain) was retrieved from a study of T-cell memory formation after mild COVID-19. Study as a whole: TCR clustering was largely donor specific. Study-wide results and caveats: Contracting clones localized mainly to CM and EM when CD4+ and mainly to EMRA when CD8+. Memory cells collected pre-infection included some clones that later responded, suggesting cross-reactive memory joined.

5'RACE primed at constant segments yielded TCR alpha and TCR beta cDNA libraries bearing sample barcodes and UMIs. TCRdb independently ran MiXCR on the 5' RACE reads; one entry per CDR3 protein. This table holds 65,000 to 90,000 distinct CDR3 sequences, 14% found once. The CDR3 runs 13 residues. V gave up 4 bases and J gave up 3 bases, with 7 bases separating them. The germline CDR1 and CDR2 sequences are SNHLY and FYNNEI. On this clonotype: Its antigen is unknown.

The source material was PBMCs or a T cell subset sorted from them (not recorded which). This receptor was obtained from an adult woman who had mild COVID-19 (a few samples of this study predate the infection). Cell type and time point are not known. The rearrangement links TRBV2 to TRBJ2-1; D ambiguous. The CDR3 is CASSVQRYNEQFF. The CDR3 region has the DNA TGTGCCAGCAGTGTACAGCGCTACAATGAGCAGTTCTTC. The full variable domain, completed using reference TRBV2 and TRBJ2-1, is EPEVTQTPSHQVTQMGQEVILRCVPISNHLYFYWYRQILGQKVEFLVSFYNNEISEKSEIFDDQFSVERPDGSNFTLKIRSTKLEDSAMYFCASSVQRYNEQFFGPGTRLTVL.